This T cell receptor (beta chain) was observed in a study of blood T cell repertoires in COVID-19. About the research overall: T cells, B-cell-depleted T cells, or PBMCs provided the cDNA or gDNA that served as material.

Profiled with immunoSEQ multiplex PCR; TCRdb holds only in-frame clones, not every one. This table holds around 290,000 clones, 86% found once. The CDR3 spans 12 residues. Trimming pared 4 bases from V and 2 bases from J, leaving 8 bases between. CDR1 and CDR2 from the germline V gene are GTSNPN and SVGIG (reference sequence). Concerning this clone: Other DNA sequences of this sample code for an identical CDR3.

This chain joins TRBV30 and TRBJ1-1, with TRBD1 as a possible D gene (6 bases). Sequencing was carried out using PBMCs or T cells enriched from blood (not recorded which). This receptor was taken from a woman under 30 who had recovered from COVID-19. Here the CDR3 reads CAWNRVNTEAFF. The CDR3 DNA reads TGTGCCTGGAACAGGGTTAACACTGAAGCTTTCTTT.